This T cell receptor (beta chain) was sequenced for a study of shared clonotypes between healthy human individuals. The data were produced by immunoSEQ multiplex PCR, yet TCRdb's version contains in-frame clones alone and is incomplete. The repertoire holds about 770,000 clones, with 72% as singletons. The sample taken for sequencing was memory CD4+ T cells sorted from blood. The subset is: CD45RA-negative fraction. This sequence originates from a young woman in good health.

The CDR3 DNA follows: TGTGCCAGCAGTTACGTGCCGACCTATGGCTACACCTTC. It specifies CASSYVPTYGYTF. The chain carries TRBV6-6 and TRBJ1-2, with D hard to call. V lost 2 bases to trimming and J lost 4 bases, with 8 bases between them. The CDR3 has 13 residues. CDR1 is MNHNY and CDR2 is SVGAGI in the germline V gene (reference sequence).